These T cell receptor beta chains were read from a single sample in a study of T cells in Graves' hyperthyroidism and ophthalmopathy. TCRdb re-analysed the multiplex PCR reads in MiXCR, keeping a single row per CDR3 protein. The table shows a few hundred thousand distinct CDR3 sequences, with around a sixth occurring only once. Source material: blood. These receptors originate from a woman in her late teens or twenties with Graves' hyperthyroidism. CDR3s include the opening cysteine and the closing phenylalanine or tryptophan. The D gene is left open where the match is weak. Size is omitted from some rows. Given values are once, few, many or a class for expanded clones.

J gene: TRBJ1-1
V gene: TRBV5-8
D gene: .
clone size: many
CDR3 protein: CASSLFGSMNTEAFF
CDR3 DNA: TGTGCCAGCAGCTTGTTTGGCAGCATGAACACTGAAGCTTTCTTT

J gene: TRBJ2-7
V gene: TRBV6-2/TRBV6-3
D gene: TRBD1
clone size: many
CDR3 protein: CASSPTGSSYEQYF
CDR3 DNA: TGTGCCAGCAGTCCGACAGGGAGCTCCTACGAGCAGTACTTC

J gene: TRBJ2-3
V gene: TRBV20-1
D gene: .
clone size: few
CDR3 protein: CSARVSADTQYF
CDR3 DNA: TGCAGTGCTAGAGTATCGGCAGATACGCAGTATTTT

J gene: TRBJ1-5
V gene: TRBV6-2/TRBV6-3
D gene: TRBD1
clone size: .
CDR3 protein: CASRPGQGVAINQPQHF
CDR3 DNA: TGTGCCAGCAGGCCCGGACAGGGGGTTGCGATAAATCAGCCCCAGCATTTT

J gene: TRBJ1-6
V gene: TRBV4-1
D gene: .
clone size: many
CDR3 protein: CASSQRSYNSPLHF
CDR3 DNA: TGCGCCAGCAGCCAAAGGAGCTATAATTCACCCCTCCACTTT

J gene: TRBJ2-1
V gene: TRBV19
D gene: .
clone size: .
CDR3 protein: CASSIGDNNEQFF
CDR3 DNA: TGTGCCAGTAGTATCGGGGACAACAATGAGCAGTTCTTC

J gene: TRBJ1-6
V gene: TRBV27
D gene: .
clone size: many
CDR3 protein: CASSLDSFGSSYNSPLHF
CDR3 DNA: TGTGCCAGCAGTTTAGACAGTTTTGGGAGCTCCTATAATTCACCCCTCCACTTT

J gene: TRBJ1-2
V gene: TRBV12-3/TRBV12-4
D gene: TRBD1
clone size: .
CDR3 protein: CASSLKMGQGAYTF
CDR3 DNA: TGTGCCAGCAGTTTAAAAATGGGGCAGGGGGCTTACACCTTC

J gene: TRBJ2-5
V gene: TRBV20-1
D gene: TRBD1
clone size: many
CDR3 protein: CSASRLSGTGNQETQYF
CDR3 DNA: TGCAGTGCTAGTCGTCTTTCCGGGACAGGGAATCAAGAGACCCAGTACTTC

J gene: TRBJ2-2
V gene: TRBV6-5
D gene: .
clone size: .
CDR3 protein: CASSYRTGELFF
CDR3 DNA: TGTGCCAGCAGTTACCGCACCGGGGAGCTGTTTTTT

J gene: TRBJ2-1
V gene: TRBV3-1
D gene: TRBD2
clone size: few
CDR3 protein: CASSQFLLASGGESSYNEQFF
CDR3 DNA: TGTGCCAGCAGCCAATTCTTGTTGGCTAGCGGGGGTGAAAGCTCCTACAATGAGCAGTTCTTC

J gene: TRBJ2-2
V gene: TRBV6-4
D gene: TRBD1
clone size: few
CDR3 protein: CASSYGSGTVSSGELFF
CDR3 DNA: TGTGCCAGCAGTTACGGTTCGGGGACAGTGAGCTCCGGGGAGCTGTTTTTT

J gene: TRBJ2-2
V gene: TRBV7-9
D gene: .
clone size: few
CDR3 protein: CASTKEARSNTGELFF
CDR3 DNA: TGTGCCAGCACAAAGGAGGCGAGGTCGAACACCGGGGAGCTGTTTTTT

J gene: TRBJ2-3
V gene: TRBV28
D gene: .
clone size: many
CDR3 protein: CASSSGLTGSTDTQYF
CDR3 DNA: TGTGCCAGCAGTTCGGGTCTCACAGGGAGCACAGATACGCAGTATTTT

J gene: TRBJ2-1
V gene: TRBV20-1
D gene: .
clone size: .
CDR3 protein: CSASLNEQFF
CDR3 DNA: TGCAGTGCTAGCCTGAATGAGCAGTTCTTC

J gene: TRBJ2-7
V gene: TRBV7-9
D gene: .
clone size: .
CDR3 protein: CASFPVNSYEQYF
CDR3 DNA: TGTGCCAGCTTCCCAGTGAACTCCTACGAGCAGTACTTC

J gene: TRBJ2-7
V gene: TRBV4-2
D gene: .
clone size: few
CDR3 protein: CASSQGKGSVYEQYF
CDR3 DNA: TGTGCCAGCAGCCAAGGGAAGGGGAGCGTATACGAGCAGTACTTC

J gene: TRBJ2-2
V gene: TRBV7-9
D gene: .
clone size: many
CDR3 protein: CASSLGANTGELFF
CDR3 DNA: TGTGCCAGCAGTTTAGGCGCGAACACCGGGGAGCTGTTTTTT

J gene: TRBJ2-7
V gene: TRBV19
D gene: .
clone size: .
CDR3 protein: CASSIRGPYEQYF
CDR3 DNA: TGTGCCAGTAGTATCCGAGGGCCCTACGAGCAGTACTTC

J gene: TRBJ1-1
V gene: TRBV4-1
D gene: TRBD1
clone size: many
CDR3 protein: CASRRGGAGAEAFF
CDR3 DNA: TGCGCCAGCAGGCGAGGGGGCGCGGGTGCTGAAGCTTTCTTT

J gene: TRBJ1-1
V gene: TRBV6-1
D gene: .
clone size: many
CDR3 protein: CASSEALQGIAFF
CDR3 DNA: TGTGCCAGCAGTGAAGCGCTGCAGGGGATAGCTTTCTTT

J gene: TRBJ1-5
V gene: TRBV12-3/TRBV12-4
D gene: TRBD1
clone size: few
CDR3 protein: CASSGGDRVNQPQHF
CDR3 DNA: TGTGCCAGCAGCGGAGGGGACAGGGTCAATCAGCCCCAGCATTTT

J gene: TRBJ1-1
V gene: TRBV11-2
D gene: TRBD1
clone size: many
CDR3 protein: CASSLDSGGEAFF
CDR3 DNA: TGTGCCAGCAGCTTAGACTCAGGGGGCGAAGCTTTCTTT

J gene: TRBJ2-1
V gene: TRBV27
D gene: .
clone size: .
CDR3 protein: CASRPNINNEQFF
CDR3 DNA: TGTGCCAGCAGACCCAACATCAACAATGAGCAGTTCTTC

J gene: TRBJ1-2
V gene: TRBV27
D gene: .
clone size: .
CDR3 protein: CASSLGPLGGYTF
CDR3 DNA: TGTGCCAGCAGTTTGGGGCCCCTGGGGGGCTACACCTTC

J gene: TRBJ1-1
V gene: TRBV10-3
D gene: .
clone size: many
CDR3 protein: CAISESRGTEAFF
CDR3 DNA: TGTGCCATCAGTGAGTCTCGGGGGACTGAAGCTTTCTTT

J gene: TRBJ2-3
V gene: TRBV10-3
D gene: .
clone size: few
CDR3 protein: CAISDFQPRDTQYF
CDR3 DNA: TGTGCCATCAGTGATTTCCAACCCCGGGATACGCAGTATTTT

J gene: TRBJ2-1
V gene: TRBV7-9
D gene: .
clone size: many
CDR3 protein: CASSTGTGASSYNEQFF
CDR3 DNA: TGTGCCAGCAGCACGGGTACGGGGGCTAGCTCCTACAATGAGCAGTTCTTC

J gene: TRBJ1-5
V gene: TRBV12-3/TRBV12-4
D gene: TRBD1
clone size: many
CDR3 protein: CASSHGTVYSNQPQHF
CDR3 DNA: TGTGCCAGCAGCCATGGGACAGTTTATAGCAATCAGCCCCAGCATTTT

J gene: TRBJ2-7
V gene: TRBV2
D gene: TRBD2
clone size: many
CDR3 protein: CASRPSGLSSYEQYF
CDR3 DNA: TGTGCCAGCAGACCTAGCGGCCTTAGCTCCTACGAGCAGTACTTC

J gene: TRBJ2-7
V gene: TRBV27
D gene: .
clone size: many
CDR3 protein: CASSFSRQAYEQYF
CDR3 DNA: TGTGCCAGCAGTTTCTCTCGACAGGCCTACGAGCAGTACTTC

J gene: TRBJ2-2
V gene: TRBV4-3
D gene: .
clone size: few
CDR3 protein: CASSQARHPWASNTGELFF
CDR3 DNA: TGCGCCAGCAGCCAGGCCCGACACCCCTGGGCCTCGAACACCGGGGAGCTGTTTTTT

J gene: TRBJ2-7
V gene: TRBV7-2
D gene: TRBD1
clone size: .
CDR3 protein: CASPMSSQGVVGQYF
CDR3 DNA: TGTGCCAGCCCAATGAGTTCGCAGGGGGTGGTGGGGCAGTACTTC

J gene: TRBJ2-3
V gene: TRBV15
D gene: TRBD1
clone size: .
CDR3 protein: CATSRGQGRTDTQYF
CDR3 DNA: TGTGCCACCAGCAGAGGACAGGGGAGAACAGATACGCAGTATTTT

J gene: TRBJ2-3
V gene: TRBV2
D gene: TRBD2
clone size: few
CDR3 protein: CASNLLAGVDTQYF
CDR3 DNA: TGTGCCAGCAACTTACTGGCGGGGGTGGATACGCAGTATTTT

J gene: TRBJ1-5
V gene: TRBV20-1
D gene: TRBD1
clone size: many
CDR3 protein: CSATRGNQPQHF
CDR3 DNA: TGCAGTGCCACCAGGGGGAATCAGCCCCAGCATTTT

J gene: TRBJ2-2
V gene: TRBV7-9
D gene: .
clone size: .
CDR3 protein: CASSSRAEVRTGELFF
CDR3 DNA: TGTGCCAGCAGCTCACGTGCCGAGGTTCGGACCGGGGAGCTGTTTTTT

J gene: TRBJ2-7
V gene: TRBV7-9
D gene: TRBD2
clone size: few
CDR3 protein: CASSLWGGEGEQYF
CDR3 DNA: TGTGCCAGCAGCTTATGGGGGGGAGAGGGCGAGCAGTACTTC

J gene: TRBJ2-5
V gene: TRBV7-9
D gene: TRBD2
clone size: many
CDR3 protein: CASSPRLAGSAGETQYF
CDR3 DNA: TGTGCCAGCAGCCCGCGACTAGCGGGATCCGCGGGGGAGACCCAGTACTTC

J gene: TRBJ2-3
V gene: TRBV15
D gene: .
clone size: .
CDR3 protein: CATSRDGVSTSTDTQYF
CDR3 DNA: TGTGCCACCAGCAGAGATGGAGTCTCAACTAGCACAGATACGCAGTATTTT

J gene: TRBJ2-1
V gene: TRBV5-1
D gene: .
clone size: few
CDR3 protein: CASLGGTGSYNEQFF
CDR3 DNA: TGCGCCAGTCTTGGGGGTACGGGCTCCTACAATGAGCAGTTCTTC

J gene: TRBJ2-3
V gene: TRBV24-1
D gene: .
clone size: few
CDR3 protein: CATSDLRGTGLPDTQYF
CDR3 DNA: TGTGCCACCAGTGATTTGCGGGGGACGGGATTGCCAGATACGCAGTATTTT

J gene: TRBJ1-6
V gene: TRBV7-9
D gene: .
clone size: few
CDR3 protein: CASSPIGSKSSYNSPLHF
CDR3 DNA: TGTGCCAGCAGCCCCATAGGCAGCAAAAGCTCCTATAATTCACCCCTCCACTTT

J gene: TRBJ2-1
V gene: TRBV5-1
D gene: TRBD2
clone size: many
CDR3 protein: CASSFKTSGMRHRSEQFF
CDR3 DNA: TGCGCCAGCAGCTTTAAGACTAGCGGCATGCGTCATCGGAGTGAGCAGTTCTTC

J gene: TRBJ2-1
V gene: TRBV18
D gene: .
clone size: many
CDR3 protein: CASSPGTPNNEQFF
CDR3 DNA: TGTGCCAGCTCACCAGGGACTCCTAACAATGAGCAGTTCTTC

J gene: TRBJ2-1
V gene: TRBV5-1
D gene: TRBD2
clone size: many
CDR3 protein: CASSLATSGTSYNEQFF
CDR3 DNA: TGCGCCAGCAGCTTGGCCACTAGCGGGACGTCCTACAATGAGCAGTTCTTC

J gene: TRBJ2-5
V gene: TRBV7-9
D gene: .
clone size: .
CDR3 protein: CASSSSSGNQQETQYF
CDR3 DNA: TGTGCCAGCAGCTCCAGCTCAGGAAACCAACAGGAGACCCAGTACTTC

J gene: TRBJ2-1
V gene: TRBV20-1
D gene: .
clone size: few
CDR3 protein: CSANRRNNEQFF
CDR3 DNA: TGCAGTGCTAACAGGAGGAACAATGAGCAGTTCTTC

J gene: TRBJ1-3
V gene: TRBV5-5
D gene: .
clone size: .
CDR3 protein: CASSLDRGTSGNTIYF
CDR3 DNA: TGTGCCAGCAGCTTGGATAGAGGGACCTCTGGAAACACCATATATTTT

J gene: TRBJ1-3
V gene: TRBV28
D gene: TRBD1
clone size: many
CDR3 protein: CASSPHRGSGNTIYF
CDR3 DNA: TGTGCCAGCAGTCCTCACAGGGGCTCTGGAAACACCATATATTTT

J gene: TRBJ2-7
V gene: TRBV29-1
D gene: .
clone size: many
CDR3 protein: CSVFEARDEQYF
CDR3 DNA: TGCAGCGTCTTTGAGGCCAGGGACGAGCAGTACTTC

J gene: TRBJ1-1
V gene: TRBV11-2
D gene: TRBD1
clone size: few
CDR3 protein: CANSAPAKDRVEAFF
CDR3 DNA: TGTGCCAACAGCGCGCCGGCAAAGGACAGGGTGGAAGCTTTCTTT

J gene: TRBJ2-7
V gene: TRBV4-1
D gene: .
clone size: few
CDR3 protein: CASTQGTGGYEQYF
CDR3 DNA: TGCGCCAGCACTCAGGGAACTGGGGGCTACGAGCAGTACTTC

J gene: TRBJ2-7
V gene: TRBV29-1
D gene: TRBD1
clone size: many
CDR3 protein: CSVERVGQGTYEQYF
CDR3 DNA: TGCAGCGTTGAAAGAGTTGGACAGGGAACCTACGAGCAGTACTTC

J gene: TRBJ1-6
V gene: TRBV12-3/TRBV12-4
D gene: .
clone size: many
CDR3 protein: CASSQDSTPLHF
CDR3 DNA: TGTGCCAGCAGTCAAGATTCGACACCCCTCCACTTT